Below are 9 T cell receptor beta chains sequenced from a single sample in a study of T cells after yellow fever vaccination. Via MiXCR, TCRdb re-called the 5' RACE reads, giving one row per CDR3 protein. There are more than 350,000 distinct CDR3 sequences in the sample; approximately 10% occur only once, and roughly a sixth lies in the top ten. The material was PBMCs, obtained on the day of the first yellow fever vaccination. Receptor source: a young man who received the YFV17D yellow fever vaccine.

This clonotype was recorded many times. The V call is TRBV5-4, the J call TRBJ2-3, with 13 bases aligning to TRBD2. CDR3 length: 16 amino acids. Unmatched junction bases numbered 3, after V lost 4 bases and J lost 1 base. Germline loops: CDR1 SGHNT, CDR2 YYREEE (reference sequence). The CDR3 here is CASSTGLAGGTDTQYF. The CDR3 bases are TGTGCCAGCAGCACAGGACTAGCGGGGGGCACAGATACGCAGTATTTT.

V usage is TRBV5-1 and J usage is TRBJ2-1; no reliable D call. This CDR3 is built from 16 residues. The germline V gene encodes CDR1 SGHRS and CDR2 YFSETQ. The V and J ends lost 0 bases and 8 bases respectively, with 18 bases between them. CDR3: CASSLAIGRAMDEQFF. CDR3 nucleotide sequence: TGCGCCAGCAGCTTGGCCATCGGCCGGGCGATGGATGAGCAGTTCTTC. The variable domain in full, with the rest retrieved from reference TRBV5-1 and TRBJ2-1, is KAGVTQTPRYLIKTRGQQVTLSCSPISGHRSVSWYQQTPGQGLQFLFEYFSETQRNKGNFPGRFSGRQFSNSRSEMNVSTLELGDSALYLCASSLAIGRAMDEQFFGPGTRLTVL.

This clonotype was seen a handful of times. The rearrangement uses TRBV29-1 and TRBJ2-5; D is perhaps TRBD2 (6 bases). Germline V gene data show CDR1 as SQVTM and CDR2 as ANQGSEA. Between the trimmed V and J ends, which lost 4 bases and 5 bases, there was a span of 11 bases. There are 12 residues in the CDR3. The CDR3 DNA follows: TGCAGCGTTGGGGTAGGAGGGGAGACCCAGTACTTC. It translates to CSVGVGGETQYF.

J is TRBJ1-4 and V is TRBV6-1, with 7 bases matching TRBD1. The V gene's germline CDR1 is MNHNS and CDR2 SASEGT. V was clipped by 6 bases and J by 6 bases; unmatched bases: 7. CDR3 length: 14 residues. CDR3 in amino acids: CASSRQGWYEKLFF. DNA of the CDR3: TGTGCCAGCAGCCGACAGGGTTGGTATGAAAAACTGTTTTTT.

This clonotype was counted only a few times. The chain employs TRBV29-1 and TRBJ2-5; D is unresolved. CDR3 size: 10 residues. Trimming pared 6 bases from V and 0 bases from J, leaving 2 bases between. Germline V gives CDR1 SQVTM, CDR2 ANQGSEA. In DNA form, the CDR3 reads TGCAGCGTGAACCAAGAGACCCAGTACTTC. Encoded protein: CSVNQETQYF.

This rearrangement joins TRBV4-3 to TRBJ2-7; TRBD1 matches at 9 bases. Germline V gene data show CDR1 as LGHNA and CDR2 as YSLEER. This CDR3 region has 17 residues. J was trimmed by 4 bases and V by 0 bases; bases with no gene match: 10. Here the CDR3 DNA reads TGCGCCAGCAGCCAAGATCATGTGGGGACAGGGACATACGAGCAGTACTTC. It yields the protein CASSQDHVGTGTYEQYF.

V gene TRBV14 combines with J gene TRBJ2-1, with D unresolved. CDR3 length: 15 amino acids. Trimming removed 1 base at V and 2 bases at J, with 9 bases between. Germline-derived CDR1 and CDR2 are SGHDN and FVKESK. The CDR3 sequence is CASSQAPRTYNEQFF. The CDR3 nucleotides read TGTGCCAGCAGCCAAGCCCCTCGGACCTACAATGAGCAGTTCTTC.

This clonotype was observed a handful of times. The J gene is TRBJ2-5, the V gene TRBV7-6; maybe TRBD1 (5 bases). Trimming removed 3 bases at V and 7 bases at J, with 18 bases between. Germline lookup yields CDR1 SGHVS and CDR2 FNYEAQ. The CDR3 is made up of 15 amino acids. The CDR3 protein is CASSFSDNLAVTQYF. CDR3 DNA sequence: TGTGCCAGCAGCTTTTCGGACAACCTCGCGGTGACCCAGTACTTC.

This clonotype was detected once. The chain employs TRBV12-3 or TRBV12-4 and TRBJ1-4, with D unclear. The CDR3 totals 15 residues. The ends were cut back, 3 bases at V and 7 bases at J, with 15 bases in the middle. This chain's CDR3 is CASSFSGKDGEKLFF. The CDR3 coding sequence is TGTGCCAGCAGTTTTTCCGGGAAGGATGGTGAAAAACTGTTTTTT.